This record concerns one T cell receptor (beta chain) sequence. Generated by immunoSEQ multiplex PCR, the TCRdb table keeps only in-frame clones and is missing some. This sample has 400,000 to 500,000 clones, with more than 70% found just once. The sample comes from a study of blood T cell repertoires in COVID-19. Study in general: COVID-19 samples from acute and convalescent phases originated in the United States, Italy and Spain. T cells, B-cell-depleted T cells, or PBMCs supplied cDNA or gDNA.

The V gene lost 0 bases and the J gene lost 8 bases, with 13 bases spanning the gap. CDR1 is SGHRS and CDR2 is YFSETQ in the germline V gene. The length of the CDR3 is 14 residues. Membership in each cohort depended on participant-reported clinical history. Before they entered the study, exposed participants had met a COVID-19 case within 2 weeks. This receptor was taken from a woman younger than 30 who had been exposed to COVID-19. Material for sequencing was PBMCs or T cells enriched from blood (not recorded which). The rearrangement links TRBV5-1 to TRBJ2-3; D is ambiguous. Here the CDR3 DNA reads TGCGCCAGCAGCTTGGACTACCCTTCCGTTACGCAGTATTTT. It translates to CASSLDYPSVTQYF.